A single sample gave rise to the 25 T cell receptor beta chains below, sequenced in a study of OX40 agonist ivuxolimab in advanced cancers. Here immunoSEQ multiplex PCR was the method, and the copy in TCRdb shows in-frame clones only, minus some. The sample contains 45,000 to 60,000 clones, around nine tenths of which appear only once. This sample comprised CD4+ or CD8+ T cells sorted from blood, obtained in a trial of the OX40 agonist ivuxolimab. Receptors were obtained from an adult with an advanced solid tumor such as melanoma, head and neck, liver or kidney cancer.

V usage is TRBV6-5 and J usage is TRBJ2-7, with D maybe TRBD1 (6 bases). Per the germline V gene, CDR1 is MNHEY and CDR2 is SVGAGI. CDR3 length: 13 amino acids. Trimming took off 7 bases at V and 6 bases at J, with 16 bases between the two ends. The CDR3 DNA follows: TGTGCCAGCAACAGGCAGGGGTTCGTCGAGCAGTACTTC. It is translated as CASNRQGFVEQYF.

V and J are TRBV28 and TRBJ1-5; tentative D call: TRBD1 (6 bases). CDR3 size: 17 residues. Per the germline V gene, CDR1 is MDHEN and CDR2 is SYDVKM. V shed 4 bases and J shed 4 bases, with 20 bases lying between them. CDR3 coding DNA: TGTGCCAGCAGTTCTGAAGTGGGCAGGGGAAGAAATCAGCCCCAGCATTTT. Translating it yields CASSSEVGRGRNQPQHF.

The chain's CDR3 is CATGTGGGFRGIQYF. Written as DNA, the CDR3 is TGTGCGACAGGGACAGGGGGAGGATTTAGGGGCATTCAGTACTTC. The J gene is TRBJ2-4, the V gene TRBV15, with 11 bases fitting TRBD1. In germline, CDR1 is LNHNV, CDR2 YYDKDF (reference sequence). The CDR3 consists of 15 residues.

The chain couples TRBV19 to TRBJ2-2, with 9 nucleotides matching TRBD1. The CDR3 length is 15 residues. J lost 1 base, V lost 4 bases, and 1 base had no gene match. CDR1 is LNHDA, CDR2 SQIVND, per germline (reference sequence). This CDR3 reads CASSRGQGNTGELFF. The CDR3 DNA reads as TGTGCCAGTAGTAGGGGACAGGGGAACACCGGGGAGCTGTTTTTT.

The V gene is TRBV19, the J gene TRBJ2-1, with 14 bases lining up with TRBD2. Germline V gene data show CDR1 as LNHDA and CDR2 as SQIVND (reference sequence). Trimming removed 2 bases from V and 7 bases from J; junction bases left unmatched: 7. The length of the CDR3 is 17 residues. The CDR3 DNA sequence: TGTGCCAGTAGTATAAAGACTAGCGGGAGGGCCGCTAATGAGCAGTTCTTC. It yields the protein CASSIKTSGRAANEQFF.

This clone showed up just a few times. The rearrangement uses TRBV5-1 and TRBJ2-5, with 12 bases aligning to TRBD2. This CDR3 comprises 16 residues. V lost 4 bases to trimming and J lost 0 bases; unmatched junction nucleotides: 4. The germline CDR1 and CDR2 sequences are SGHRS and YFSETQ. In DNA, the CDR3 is TGCGCCAGCAGCCAAGGACTAGCGGGATACCAAGAGACCCAGTACTTC. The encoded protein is CASSQGLAGYQETQYF.

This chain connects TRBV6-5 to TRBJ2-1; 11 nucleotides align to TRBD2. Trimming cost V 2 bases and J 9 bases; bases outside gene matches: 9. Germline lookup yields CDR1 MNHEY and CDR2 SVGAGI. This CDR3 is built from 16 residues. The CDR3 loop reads CASSYDGSGREIEQFF. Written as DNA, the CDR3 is TGTGCCAGCAGTTACGATGGTAGCGGGAGGGAAATTGAGCAGTTCTTC.

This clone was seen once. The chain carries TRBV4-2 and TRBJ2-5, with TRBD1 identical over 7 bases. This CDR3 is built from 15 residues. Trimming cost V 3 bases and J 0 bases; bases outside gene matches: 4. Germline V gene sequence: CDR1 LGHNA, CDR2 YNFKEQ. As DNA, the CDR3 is TGTGCCAGCAGCCACAAACAGGGGTACCAAGAGACCCAGTACTTC. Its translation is CASSHKQGYQETQYF.

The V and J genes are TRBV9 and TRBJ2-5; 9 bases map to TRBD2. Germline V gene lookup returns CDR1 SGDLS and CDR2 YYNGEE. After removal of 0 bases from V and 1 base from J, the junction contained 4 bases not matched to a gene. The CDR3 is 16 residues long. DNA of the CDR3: TGTGCCAGCAGCGTAGGGGCTAGCGGGATCCAAGAGACCCAGTACTTC. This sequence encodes CASSVGASGIQETQYF. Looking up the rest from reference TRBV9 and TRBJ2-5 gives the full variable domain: DSGVTQTPKHLITATGQRVTLRCSPRSGDLSVYWYQQSLDQGLQFLIQYYNGEERAKGNILERFSAQQFPDLHSELNLSSLELGDSALYFCASSVGASGIQETQYFGPGTRLLVL.

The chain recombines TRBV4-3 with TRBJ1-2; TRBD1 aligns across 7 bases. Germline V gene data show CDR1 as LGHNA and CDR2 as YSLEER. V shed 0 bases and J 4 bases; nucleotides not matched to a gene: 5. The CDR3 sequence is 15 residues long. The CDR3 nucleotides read TGCGCCAGCAGCCAAGACGCAGGGGGGGGCTATGGCTACACCTTC. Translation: CASSQDAGGGYGYTF.

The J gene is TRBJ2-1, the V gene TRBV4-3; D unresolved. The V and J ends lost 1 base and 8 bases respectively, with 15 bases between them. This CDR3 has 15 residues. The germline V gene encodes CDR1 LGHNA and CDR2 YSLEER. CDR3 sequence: CASSQGSGSVDEQFF. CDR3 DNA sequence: TGCGCCAGCAGCCAAGGGTCCGGCTCCGTAGATGAGCAGTTCTTC.

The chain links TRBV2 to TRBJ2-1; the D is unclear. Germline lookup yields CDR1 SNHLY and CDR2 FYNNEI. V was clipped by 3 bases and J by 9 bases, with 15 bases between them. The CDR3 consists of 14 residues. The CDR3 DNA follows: TGTGCCAGCAGTGATAAGTCATACCACAGTGAGCAGTTCTTC. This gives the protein CASSDKSYHSEQFF.

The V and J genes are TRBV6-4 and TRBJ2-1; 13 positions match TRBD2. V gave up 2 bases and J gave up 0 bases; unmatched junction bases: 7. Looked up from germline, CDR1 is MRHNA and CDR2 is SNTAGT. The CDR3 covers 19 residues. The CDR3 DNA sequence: TGTGCCAGCAGTGACCGGGGACTAGCGGGAAGACGCTCCTACAATGAGCAGTTCTTC. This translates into CASSDRGLAGRRSYNEQFF.

The CDR3 loop is CASSQDDREDEQFF. The CDR3 nucleotides are TGCGCCAGCAGCCAAGATGACAGGGAGGATGAGCAGTTCTTC. The gene calls are TRBV4-1 and TRBJ2-1; D is perhaps TRBD1 (7 bases). The germline V gene encodes CDR1 MGHRA and CDR2 YSYEKL. The V gene lost 0 bases and the J gene lost 8 bases, with 11 bases spanning the gap. The CDR3 sequence is 14 residues long.

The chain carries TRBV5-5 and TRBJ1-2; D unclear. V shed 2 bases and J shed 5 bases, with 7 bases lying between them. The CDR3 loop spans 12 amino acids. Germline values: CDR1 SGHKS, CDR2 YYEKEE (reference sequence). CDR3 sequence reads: CASSFEGYGYTF. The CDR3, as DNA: TGTGCCAGCAGCTTTGAGGGTTATGGCTACACCTTC.

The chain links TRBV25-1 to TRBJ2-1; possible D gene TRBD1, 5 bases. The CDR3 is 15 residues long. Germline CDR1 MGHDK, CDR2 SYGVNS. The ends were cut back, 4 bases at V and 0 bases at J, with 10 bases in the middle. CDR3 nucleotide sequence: TGTGCCAGCAGTGTCGACGACAGCTCCTACAATGAGCAGTTCTTC. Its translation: CASSVDDSSYNEQFF.

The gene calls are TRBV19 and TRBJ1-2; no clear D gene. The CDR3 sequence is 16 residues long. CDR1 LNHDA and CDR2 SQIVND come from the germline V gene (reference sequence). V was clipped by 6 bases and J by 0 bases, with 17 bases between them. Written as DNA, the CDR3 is TGTGCCAGTAGCAACCCACCGGGAACTACTAACTATGGCTACACCTTC. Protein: CASSNPPGTTNYGYTF.

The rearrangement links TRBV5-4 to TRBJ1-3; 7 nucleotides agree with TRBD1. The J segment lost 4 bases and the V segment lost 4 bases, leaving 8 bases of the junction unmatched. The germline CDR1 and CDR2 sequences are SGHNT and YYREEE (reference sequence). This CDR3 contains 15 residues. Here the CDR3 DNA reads TGTGCCAGCAGCCCAGACAGGGCGGGGGGAAACACCATATATTTT. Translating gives CASSPDRAGGNTIYF.

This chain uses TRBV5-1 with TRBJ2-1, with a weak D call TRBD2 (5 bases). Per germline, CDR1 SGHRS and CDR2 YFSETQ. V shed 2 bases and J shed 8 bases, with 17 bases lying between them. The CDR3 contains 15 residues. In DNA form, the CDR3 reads TGCGCCAGCAGCTTACAACTACATGAGGGCGATGAGCAGTTCTTC. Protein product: CASSLQLHEGDEQFF.

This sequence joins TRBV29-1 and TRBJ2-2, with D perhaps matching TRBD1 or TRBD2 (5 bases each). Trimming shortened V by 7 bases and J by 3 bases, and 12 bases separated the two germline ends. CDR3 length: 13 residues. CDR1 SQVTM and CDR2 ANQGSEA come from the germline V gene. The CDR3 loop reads CSASEGHTGELFF. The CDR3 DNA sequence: TGCAGCGCCTCTGAGGGGCACACCGGGGAGCTGTTTTTT.

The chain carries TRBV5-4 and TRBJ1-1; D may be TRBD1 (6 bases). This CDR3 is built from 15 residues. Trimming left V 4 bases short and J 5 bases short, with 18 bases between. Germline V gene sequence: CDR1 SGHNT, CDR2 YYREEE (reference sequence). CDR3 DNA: TGTGCCAGCAGCACCGCGGGAGGGGGATATACTGAAGCTTTCTTT. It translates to CASSTAGGGYTEAFF.

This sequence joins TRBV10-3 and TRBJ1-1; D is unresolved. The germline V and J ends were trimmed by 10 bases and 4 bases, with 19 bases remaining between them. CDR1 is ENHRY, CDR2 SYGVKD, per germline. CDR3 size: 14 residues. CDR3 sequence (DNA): TGTGCCAGCCTACCCTCCGACCGGGTCACTGAAGCTTTCTTT. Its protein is CASLPSDRVTEAFF.

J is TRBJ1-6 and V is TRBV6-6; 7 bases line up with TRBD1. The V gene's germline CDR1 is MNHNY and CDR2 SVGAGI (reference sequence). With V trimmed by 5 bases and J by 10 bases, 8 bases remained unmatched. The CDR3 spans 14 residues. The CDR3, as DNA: TGTGCCAGCAGTAAACCGGGACAGCAGTCACCCCTCCACTTT. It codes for CASSKPGQQSPLHF.

DNA of the CDR3: TGTGCCAGCAGCTCCCTCGGAGCGGGGAACACTGAAGCTTTCTTT. This gives the protein CASSSLGAGNTEAFF. The chain recombines TRBV6-5 with TRBJ1-1; D is ambiguous. Germline CDR1 is MNHEY and CDR2 is SVGAGI. V lost 6 bases and J lost 1, with 15 bases in between. This CDR3 region has 15 residues.

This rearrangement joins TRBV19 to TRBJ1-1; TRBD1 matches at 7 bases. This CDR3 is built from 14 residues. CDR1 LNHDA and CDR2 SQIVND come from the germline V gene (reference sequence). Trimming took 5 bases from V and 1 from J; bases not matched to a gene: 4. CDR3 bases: TGTGCCAGTAGTCGGGGGACAGAGAACACTGAAGCTTTCTTT. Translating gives CASSRGTENTEAFF.